These 20 T cell receptor beta chains originate from one sample sequenced in a study of blood T cell repertoires in COVID-19. This table comes from immunoSEQ multiplex PCR, and its TCRdb copy is limited to in-frame clones, with some not included. This sample carries about 50,000 clones, roughly 84% of them seen once, and the ten largest clones take approximately 7.1%. Material for sequencing was peripheral blood. Every receptor here comes from a man aged 50-60 years with active COVID-19.

This chain joins TRBV19 and TRBJ1-2; 7 nucleotides agree with TRBD1. The V gene's germline CDR1 is LNHDA and CDR2 SQIVND (reference sequence). The CDR3 extends over 15 amino acids. Unmatched junction bases numbered 8, after V lost 6 bases and J lost 1 base. DNA for the CDR3: TGTGCCAGTAGCAAGGGGGGACAGTTTAACTATGGCTACACCTTC. This codes for CASSKGGQFNYGYTF.

This rearrangement joins TRBV2 to TRBJ2-1, with a possible D match to TRBD2 (6 bases). Germline loops: CDR1 SNHLY, CDR2 FYNNEI. Trimming left V 7 bases short and J 8 bases short, with 24 bases between. CDR3 length equals 16 residues. The CDR3 DNA reads as TGTGCCAGCATCCTGAAACCAACCCTGACGGGAGATGAGCAGTTCTTC. Its translation: CASILKPTLTGDEQFF.

This chain links TRBV5-6 with TRBJ2-3; possible D gene TRBD1, 5 bases. The CDR3 extends over 12 amino acids. V was trimmed by 2 bases and J by 13 bases, leaving 14 bases between them. Germline CDR1 and CDR2: SGHDT and YYEEEE. CDR3 in DNA: TGTGCCAGCAGCTTAAACGGCAGGGTTGAGTATTTT. Translating gives CASSLNGRVEYF.

This chain links TRBV13 with TRBJ1-5; TRBD1 aligns across 9 bases. The V and J ends lost 5 bases and 1 base, in that order; junction bases with no gene match: 6. Germline V lookup: CDR1 PRHDT, CDR2 FYEKMQ (reference sequence). The CDR3 totals 16 residues. Here the CDR3 reads CASSIRGQGSNQPQHF. As DNA, the CDR3 is TGTGCCAGCAGCATAAGGGGACAGGGAAGCAATCAGCCCCAGCATTTT. Filled out from reference TRBV13 and TRBJ1-5, the complete variable domain reads AAGVIQSPRHLIKEKRETATLKCYPIPRHDTVYWYQQGPGQDPQFLISFYEKMQSDKGSIPDRFSAQQFSDYHSELNMSSLELGDSALYFCASSIRGQGSNQPQHFGDGTRLSIL.

The rearrangement uses TRBV2 and TRBJ1-2; 9 nucleotides agree with TRBD1. This CDR3 has 14 amino acids. Germline CDR1 SNHLY, CDR2 FYNNEI. Trimming cost V 4 bases and J 5 bases; bases outside gene matches: 5. CDR3 nucleotides: TGTGCCAGCAGTGGGGACAGGGTATTGTATGGCTACACCTTC. Translated, it gives CASSGDRVLYGYTF.

This clone appeared a few times. This chain uses TRBV29-1 with TRBJ2-5; 10 nucleotides line up with TRBD2. Germline assignment: CDR1 SQVTM and CDR2 ANQGSEA. The CDR3 covers 12 residues. V shed 6 bases and J 4 bases; nucleotides not matched to a gene: 2. The CDR3 nucleotides read TGCAGCGTGTCTAGCGGGAGAGAGACCCAGTACTTC. Protein: CSVSSGRETQYF.

The chain links TRBV3-1 (or the pseudogene TRBV3-2) to TRBJ1-3; D unresolved. This CDR3 spans 14 amino acids. Trimming took off 3 bases at V and 0 bases at J, with 6 bases between the two ends. Per germline, CDR1 LGHDT and CDR2 YNNKEL (reference sequence). The CDR3 DNA reads as TGTGCCAGCAGCCACCACAACTCTGGAAACACCATATATTTT. Amino acids: CASSHHNSGNTIYF.

V usage is TRBV11-2 and J usage is TRBJ2-3, with D possibly being TRBD2 (6 bases). The CDR3 sequence is 16 residues long. Germline V CDR1 and CDR2: SGHAT, FQNNGV. Trimming left V 1 base short and J 3 bases short, with 14 bases between. In DNA form, the CDR3 reads TGTGCCAGCAGCTTAGGGGTCGTGGGGGGTACAGATACGCAGTATTTT. Its protein product is CASSLGVVGGTDTQYF.

This clone occurred once. The rearrangement links TRBV7-6 to TRBJ2-1, with 9 bases matching TRBD2. V lost 5 bases to trimming and J lost 4 bases; unmatched junction nucleotides: 6. This CDR3 has 15 residues. In germline, CDR1 is SGHVS, CDR2 FNYEAQ. The CDR3 protein is CASSPRLAEYNEQFF. CDR3 coding DNA: TGTGCCAGCAGCCCAAGACTAGCGGAGTACAATGAGCAGTTCTTC.

This chain uses TRBV6-1 with TRBJ2-2, with 9 bases aligning to TRBD1. The germline V gene has CDR1 MNHNS and CDR2 SASEGT. Trimming removed 5 bases from V and 5 bases from J; junction bases left unmatched: 12. The CDR3 runs 17 residues. This CDR3 is CASSKGTGLLRTGELFF. For the CDR3, the DNA is TGTGCCAGCAGTAAAGGGACAGGGCTCCTTCGGACCGGGGAGCTGTTTTTT.

The J gene is TRBJ2-5, the V gene TRBV30; TRBD2 might be the D (6 bases). This CDR3 comprises 13 residues. Germline V gene lookup returns CDR1 GTSNPN and CDR2 SVGIG (reference sequence). The V and J ends lost 0 bases and 5 bases respectively, with 10 bases between them. The chain's CDR3 is CAWSVSGGETQYF. CDR3 nucleotides: TGTGCCTGGAGTGTAAGTGGAGGGGAGACCCAGTACTTC.

This clone was picked up one time. Within the sample, other DNA sequences also encode this same CDR3. The chain joins TRBV5-1 to TRBJ2-7, with a weak D call TRBD1 (6 bases). The V end lost 2 bases, the J end lost 3 bases, and 9 bases lay between the germline ends. The CDR3 contains 13 residues. Germline values: CDR1 SGHRS, CDR2 YFSETQ. The CDR3 coding sequence is TGCGCCAGCAGCTTAGGGACATTCTACGAGCAGTACTTC. Translating it yields CASSLGTFYEQYF.

The chain links TRBV7-2 to TRBJ1-2; D remains unclear. The CDR3 has 15 amino acids. Trimming shortened V by 1 base and J by 8 bases, and 17 bases separated the two germline ends. Germline V gene sequence: CDR1 SGHTA, CDR2 FQGNSA. This CDR3 reads CASSLDAGRAGGYTF. The CDR3 coding sequence is TGTGCCAGCAGCTTAGATGCTGGGAGGGCGGGGGGCTACACCTTC.

CDR3 bases: TGTGCCAGCAGACAAGGACTACCGCTTGATACGCAGTATTTT. This gives the protein CASRQGLPLDTQYF. V usage is TRBV5-4 and J usage is TRBJ2-3; possibly TRBD2 for D (6 bases). The CDR3 covers 14 residues. The germline V gene encodes CDR1 SGHNT and CDR2 YYREEE (reference sequence). Trimming stripped 5 bases from V and 6 bases from J, with 16 bases between.

This clone was seen once. The J gene is TRBJ2-7, the V gene TRBV24-1; perhaps TRBD1 as D (6 bases). The CDR3 runs 16 residues. Germline lookup yields CDR1 KGHDR and CDR2 SFDVKD. Trimming pared 7 bases from V and 3 bases from J, leaving 21 bases between. In DNA, the CDR3 is TGTGCCACCAGGGGCACAGGGACGAAACTTTACTACGAGCAGTACTTC. The encoded protein is CATRGTGTKLYYEQYF.

V usage is TRBV18 and J usage is TRBJ1-6; a weak D match, TRBD1 (6 bases). Germline V gene lookup returns CDR1 KGHSH and CDR2 LQKENI. V was shortened by 6 bases and J by 6 bases, with 18 bases between the two germline ends. The CDR3 spans 16 residues. The CDR3 loop reads CASSDVMGAGNSPLHF. In nucleotides, the CDR3 is TGTGCCAGCTCGGATGTTATGGGGGCTGGTAATTCACCCCTCCACTTT.

The chain has TRBV25-1 and TRBJ1-3, with a possible D match to TRBD1 (5 bases). Germline V gives CDR1 MGHDK, CDR2 SYGVNS. The V and J ends lost 3 bases and 3 bases respectively, with 12 bases between them. This CDR3 contains 15 residues. The CDR3 bases are TGTGCCAGCAGTGAGAAGGGGCATGATGGAAACACCATATATTTT. Protein: CASSEKGHDGNTIYF.

The chain has TRBV11-2 and TRBJ2-2; D remains ambiguous. The germline V gene encodes CDR1 SGHAT and CDR2 FQNNGV. Deletions cut 5 bases from V and 1 base from J, with 11 bases between. The CDR3 length is 15 residues. The CDR3 coding sequence is TGTGCCAGCAGCCCAGCAGCGTTGAACACCGGGGAGCTGTTTTTT. The encoded protein is CASSPAALNTGELFF.

This chain uses TRBV9 with TRBJ2-3; the match to TRBD1 covers 10 bases. CDR1 and CDR2 (germline): SGDLS, YYNGEE. J was trimmed by 5 bases and V by 0 bases; bases with no gene match: 3. The CDR3 contains 15 residues. This CDR3 reads CASSVVTGGIDTQYF. The DNA for the CDR3 is TGTGCCAGCAGCGTAGTGACAGGGGGCATAGATACGCAGTATTTT.

The chain recombines TRBV19 with TRBJ2-1; no clear D. V was shortened by 3 bases and J by 6 bases, with 12 bases between the two germline ends. The V gene's germline CDR1 is LNHDA and CDR2 SQIVND (reference sequence). The CDR3 consists of 14 residues. CDR3 DNA sequence: TGTGCCAGTAGTATGGGCACCTTCATCAATGAGCAGTTCTTC. Translating it yields CASSMGTFINEQFF.